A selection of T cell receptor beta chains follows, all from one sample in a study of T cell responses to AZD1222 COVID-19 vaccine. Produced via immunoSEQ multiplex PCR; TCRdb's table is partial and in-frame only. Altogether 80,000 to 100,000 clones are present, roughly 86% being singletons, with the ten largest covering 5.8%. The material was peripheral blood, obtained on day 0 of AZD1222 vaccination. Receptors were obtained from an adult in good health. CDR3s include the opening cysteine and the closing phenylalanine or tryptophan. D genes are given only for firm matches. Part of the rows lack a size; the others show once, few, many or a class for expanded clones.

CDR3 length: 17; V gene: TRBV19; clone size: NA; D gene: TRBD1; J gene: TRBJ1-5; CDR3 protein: CASSIPPGGAGNQPQHF; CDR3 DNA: TGTGCCAGTAGTATACCTCCAGGGGGCGCCGGCAATCAGCCCCAGCATTTT
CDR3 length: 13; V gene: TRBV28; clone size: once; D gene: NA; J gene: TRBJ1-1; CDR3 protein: CASSLYPNTEAFF; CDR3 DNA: TGTGCCAGCAGTTTATATCCGAACACTGAAGCTTTCTTT
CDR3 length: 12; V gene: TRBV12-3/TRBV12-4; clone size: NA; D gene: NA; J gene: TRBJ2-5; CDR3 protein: CASSRGVETQYF; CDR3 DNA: TGTGCCAGCAGCCGAGGGGTCGAGACCCAGTACTTC
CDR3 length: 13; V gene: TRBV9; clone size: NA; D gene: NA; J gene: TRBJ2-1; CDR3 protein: CASSVLANNEQFF; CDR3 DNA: TGTGCCAGCAGCGTGCTAGCGAACAATGAGCAGTTCTTC
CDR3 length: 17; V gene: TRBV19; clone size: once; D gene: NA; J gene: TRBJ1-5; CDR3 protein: CASSIDGRVASNQPQHF; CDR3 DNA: TGTGCCAGTAGTATAGATGGGCGAGTAGCTAGCAATCAGCCCCAGCATTTT
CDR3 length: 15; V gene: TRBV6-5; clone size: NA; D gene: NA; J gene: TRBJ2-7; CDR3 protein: CASSRTETSSYEQYF; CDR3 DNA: TGTGCCAGCAGTCGGACGGAAACTAGCTCCTACGAGCAGTACTTC
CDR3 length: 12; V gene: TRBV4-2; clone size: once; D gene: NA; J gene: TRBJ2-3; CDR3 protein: CASSQGADTQYF; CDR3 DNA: TGTGCCAGCAGCCAAGGGGCAGATACGCAGTATTTT
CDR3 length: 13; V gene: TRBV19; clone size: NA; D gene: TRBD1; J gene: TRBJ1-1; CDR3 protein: CASSDRVNTEAFF; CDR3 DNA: TGTGCCAGTTCTGACAGGGTGAACACTGAAGCTTTCTTT
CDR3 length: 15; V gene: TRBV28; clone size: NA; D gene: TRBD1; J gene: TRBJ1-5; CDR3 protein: CASSPTGTGNQPQHF; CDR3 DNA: TGTGCCAGCAGTCCAACCGGGACAGGAAATCAGCCCCAGCATTTT
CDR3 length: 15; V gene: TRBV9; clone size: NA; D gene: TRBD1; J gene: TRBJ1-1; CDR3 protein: CASSVGTAVNTEAFF; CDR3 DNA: TGTGCCAGCAGCGTGGGGACAGCTGTGAACACTGAAGCTTTCTTT
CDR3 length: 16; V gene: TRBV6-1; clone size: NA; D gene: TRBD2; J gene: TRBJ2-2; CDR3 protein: CASSGGLAGLTGELFF; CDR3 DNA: TGTGCCAGCAGTGGGGGACTAGCGGGCCTAACCGGGGAGCTGTTTTTT
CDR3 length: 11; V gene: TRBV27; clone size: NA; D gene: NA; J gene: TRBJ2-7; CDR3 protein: CASSFRHEQYF; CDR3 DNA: TGTGCCAGCAGTTTTCGCCACGAGCAGTACTTC
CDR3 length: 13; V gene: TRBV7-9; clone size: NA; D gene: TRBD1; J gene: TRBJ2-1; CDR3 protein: CASSKGAYNEQFF; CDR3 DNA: TGTGCCAGCAGTAAGGGGGCATACAATGAGCAGTTCTTC
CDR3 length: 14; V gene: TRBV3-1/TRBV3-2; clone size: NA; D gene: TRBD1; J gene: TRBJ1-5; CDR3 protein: CASAKGQQNQPQHF; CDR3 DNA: TGTGCCAGCGCCAAGGGACAGCAAAATCAGCCCCAGCATTTT
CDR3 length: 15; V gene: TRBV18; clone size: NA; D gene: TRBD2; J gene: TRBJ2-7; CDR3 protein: CASSPPASGVYEQYF; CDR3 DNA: TGTGCCAGCTCACCACCCGCTAGCGGAGTCTACGAGCAGTACTTC
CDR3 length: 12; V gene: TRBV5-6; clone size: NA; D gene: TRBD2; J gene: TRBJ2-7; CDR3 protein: CASSQGLHEQYF; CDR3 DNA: TGTGCCAGCAGCCAGGGACTACACGAGCAGTACTTC
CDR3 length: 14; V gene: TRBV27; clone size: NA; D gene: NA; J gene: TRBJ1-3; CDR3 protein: CASSRRPSGNTIYF; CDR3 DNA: TGTGCCAGCAGTCGACGACCGAGCGGAAACACCATATATTTT
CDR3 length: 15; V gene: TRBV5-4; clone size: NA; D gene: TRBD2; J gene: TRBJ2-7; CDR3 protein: CASRPTSGSSYEQYF; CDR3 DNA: TGTGCCAGCAGACCCACTAGCGGTTCCTCCTACGAGCAGTACTTC
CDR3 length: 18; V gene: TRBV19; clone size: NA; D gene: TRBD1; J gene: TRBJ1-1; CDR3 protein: CASSLDLQGLRVSTEAFF; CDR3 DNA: TGTGCCAGTAGTCTCGATCTACAGGGGCTAAGAGTTAGCACTGAAGCTTTCTTT
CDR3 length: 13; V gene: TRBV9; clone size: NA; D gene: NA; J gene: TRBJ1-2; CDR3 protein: CASSIKENYGYTF; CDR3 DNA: TGTGCCAGCAGCATAAAGGAAAACTATGGCTACACCTTC
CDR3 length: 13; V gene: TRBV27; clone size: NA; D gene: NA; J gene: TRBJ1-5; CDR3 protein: CASRQGRLQPQHF; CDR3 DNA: TGTGCCAGCAGACAGGGAAGGCTTCAGCCCCAGCATTTT
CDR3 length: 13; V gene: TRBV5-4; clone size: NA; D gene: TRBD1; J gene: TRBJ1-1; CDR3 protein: CASAGTGLVEAFF; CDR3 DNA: TGTGCCAGCGCCGGGACAGGGCTCGTTGAAGCTTTCTTT
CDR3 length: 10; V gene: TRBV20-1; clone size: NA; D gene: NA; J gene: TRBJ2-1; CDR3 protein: CSAHYNEQFF; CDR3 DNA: TGCAGTGCTCATTACAATGAGCAGTTCTTC